This TCR beta chain was captured in a study of cytomegalovirus exposure and HLA in healthy donors. Use of 60 Vbeta and 13 Jbeta primers characterized the PCR. Libraries were prepared by immunoSEQ multiplex PCR; TCRdb keeps only in-frame clonotypes and omits some of them. The repertoire has nearly 100,000 clones, around 77% of them found once; the top ten carry 15% to 20%. The sample holds many counts of this clone. The sequencing input was PBMCs. The sequence was collected from a woman in her sixties or seventies in good health and CMV-seropositive.

The CDR3 nucleotides read TGCGCCAGCAGCTTGGCCGCGGTGACTGAAGCTTTCTTT. Translation: CASSLAAVTEAFF. The rearrangement joins TRBV5-1 to TRBJ1-1; D gene ambiguous. CDR3 length: 13 amino acids. CDR1 is SGHRS, CDR2 YFSETQ, per germline. Trimming pared 0 bases from V and 5 bases from J, leaving 8 bases between.